This T cell receptor beta chain was sequenced during a study of PD-1 blockade in classical Hodgkin lymphoma. Study-level points and caveats: In newly diagnosed patients, baseline TCR diversity was reportedly below that of healthy donors. Repertoire differences lack defined causes, possibly disease activity or prior therapy.

Described time point: newly diagnosed, previously untreated cHL patient sample. The comparison group had newly diagnosed, previously untreated classical Hodgkin lymphoma. Per the germline V gene, CDR1 is SQVTM and CDR2 is ANQGSEA. The CDR3 extends over 13 amino acids. The trim removed 1 base at V and 7 bases at J, leaving 6 bases unmatched. Clones were read by immunoSEQ multiplex PCR, and TCRdb kept only the in-frame ones, dropping some. The sample has some 70,000 clones; over 90% are singletons. Within the sample, this clone is medium-sized. The antigen is unknown. This clonotype was obtained from a human donor with classical Hodgkin lymphoma. The sample taken for sequencing was peripheral blood mononuclear cells (PBMCs). V and J are TRBV29-1 and TRBJ1-2; 7 bases align to TRBD1. The CDR3 region has the DNA TGCAGCGTTGAAGTTGCAGGGGGGGGTGGCTACACCTTC. It codes for CSVEVAGGGGYTF.